This T cell receptor (beta chain) was sequenced in a study of T cell responses to AZD1222 COVID-19 vaccine. Measured with immunoSEQ multiplex PCR; TCRdb has only the in-frame clones, and not every one. The sample contains about 140,000 clones, approximately 90% of which appear only once. This clone occurred once. Its antigen remains unknown. Whole-study findings and limits: All repertoire sampling was performed exclusively after the peak T cell response. The span of vaccine-associated CD4 TCRs extended across spike, with dominance at 160-218 and 743-854. Donors were mostly white British, more females; clonal diversity possibly underestimated.

Here the sequenced sample was peripheral blood, taken 28 days after the second AZD1222 dose. The clonotype originates from an adult who received the AZD1222 COVID-19 vaccine.

The CDR3 nucleotides read TGTGCCAGCCGGCGCGGTGGGCAAGAGACCCAGTACTTC. This encodes CASRRGGQETQYF. The V call is TRBV2, the J call TRBJ2-5; the D is unclear. From germline, CDR1 is SNHLY and CDR2 FYNNEI. V was pared by 8 bases and J by 2 bases, with 12 bases between. The CDR3 covers 13 residues.